This T cell receptor (beta chain) came from a study of T cells in women clearing cervical HPV infection. Concerning this clone: The CDR3 end lies 3 residues beyond the end of the read and is filled in from the germline J gene.

The data were produced by immunoSEQ multiplex PCR, yet TCRdb's version contains in-frame clones alone and is incomplete. This listing includes 25,000 to 35,000 clones. Deletions cut 0 bases from V and 7 bases from J, with 16 bases between. Per germline, CDR1 DFQATT and CDR2 SNEGSKA (reference sequence). The CDR3 spans 15 residues. The chain is built from TRBV20-1 and TRBJ2-1; D is perhaps TRBD2 (6 bases). Sequencing was done on a sample of blood buffy coat. The receptor's source is a woman between 18 and 70 years old with a cervical HPV16 infection that either progressed to CIN3+ or cleared (not recorded which). Incomplete CDR3 DNA: TGCAGTGCTAGAGATACGGGGGATATCAGGAATGAG. Amino acid sequence: CSARDTGDIRNE. Given in full, the CDR3 is CSARDTGDIRNEQFF.